This passage covers 29 T cell receptor beta chains from one sample sequenced in a study of shared clonotypes between healthy human individuals. Naive CD8 cells comprised CD45RO-negative, CCR7-positively selected cells, excluding terminally differentiated effector memory CD45RA+ cells. The protocol was immunoSEQ multiplex PCR, while the TCRdb copy is restricted to in-frame clones and leaves out a portion. The sample gives about 2,200,000 clones, about 92% of which show up once; approximately 1.7% is in the top ten. The sequenced material came from naive CD8+ T cells from PBMCs. The receptor source for this set is a young man in good health. Some clones in this sample may be carry-over from other donors' samples.

The V gene is TRBV7-9, the J gene TRBJ2-6; D gene ambiguous. Trimming left V 3 bases short and J 2 bases short, with 17 bases between. Germline V gene data show CDR1 as SEHNR and CDR2 as FQNEAQ (reference sequence). The CDR3 runs to 18 residues. CDR3 sequence reads: CASSFPLKGGPGANVLTF. The DNA for the CDR3 is TGTGCCAGCAGCTTTCCACTAAAGGGCGGTCCTGGGGCCAACGTCCTGACTTTC.

The chain couples TRBV7-9 to TRBJ2-1; D possibly corresponds to TRBD2 (6 bases). CDR1 is SEHNR, CDR2 FQNEAQ, per germline (reference sequence). The CDR3 runs to 15 residues. The V gene lost 1 base and the J gene lost 6 bases, with 13 bases spanning the gap. The CDR3 region has the DNA TGTGCCAGCAGCTTAGAACCGGGAGTCGGCAATGAGCAGTTCTTC. It translates to CASSLEPGVGNEQFF.

This chain connects TRBV5-1 to TRBJ1-4; the D is unclear. The CDR3 sequence is 15 residues long. V was clipped by 4 bases and J by 0 bases, with 10 bases between them. Per germline, CDR1 SGHRS and CDR2 YFSETQ. The CDR3 protein is CASSPTRSTNEKLFF. CDR3 coding DNA: TGCGCCAGCAGCCCAACACGATCAACTAATGAAAAACTGTTTTTT.

This rearrangement joins TRBV5-1 to TRBJ2-5; TRBD2 is a possible D gene (5 bases). Germline V CDR1 and CDR2: SGHRS, YFSETQ. V was cut by 1 base and J by 2 bases, with 15 bases left in between. The CDR3 runs to 16 residues. CDR3 loop: CASSLQSRAVQETQYF. In DNA form, the CDR3 reads TGCGCCAGCAGCTTGCAGTCGCGGGCCGTACAAGAGACCCAGTACTTC.

This clone was observed a handful of times. The rearrangement links TRBV29-1 to TRBJ1-1; unclear D gene. The length of the CDR3 is 14 residues. CDR1 and CDR2 (germline): SQVTM, ANQGSEA. Trimming cost V 6 bases and J 0 bases, with 14 bases left between them. The CDR3 is CSVRALGLNTEAFF. The DNA for the CDR3 is TGCAGCGTGAGAGCCCTGGGCCTGAACACTGAAGCTTTCTTT.

The gene calls are TRBV9 and TRBJ2-5; D tentatively reads TRBD1 or TRBD2 (7 bases each). The CDR3 loop spans 15 amino acids. Germline V gene data show CDR1 as SGDLS and CDR2 as YYNGEE. V lost 0 bases and J lost 4, with 13 bases in between. This CDR3 reads CASSVVGRGRETQYF. In nucleotides, the CDR3 is TGTGCCAGCAGCGTAGTAGGGAGGGGGCGAGAGACCCAGTACTTC.

This clone was picked up one time. This chain uses TRBV28 with TRBJ2-5; D remains unclear. Germline-derived CDR1 and CDR2 are MDHEN and SYDVKM. V gave up 11 bases and J gave up 5 bases, with 18 bases separating them. This CDR3 contains 13 residues. CDR3 region: CAGKYLLGETQYF. The CDR3 region has the DNA TGTGCCGGAAAATACTTACTCGGGGAGACCCAGTACTTC.

The chain couples TRBV9 to TRBJ2-1, with D unresolved. The CDR3 length is 16 residues. The V gene's germline CDR1 is SGDLS and CDR2 YYNGEE. Trimming cost V 0 bases and J 3 bases, with 13 bases left between them. The DNA of the CDR3 is TGTGCCAGCAGCGTAGGGTGGGGATCGAACTACAATGAGCAGTTCTTC. Encoded protein: CASSVGWGSNYNEQFF.

This sequence joins TRBV19 and TRBJ1-2; D possibly corresponds to TRBD1 (5 bases). The ends were cut back, 8 bases at V and 0 bases at J, with 10 bases in the middle. CDR1 LNHDA and CDR2 SQIVND come from the germline V gene (reference sequence). This CDR3 spans 13 amino acids. The DNA of the CDR3 is TGTGCCAGTGGGGACGGAGCTAACTATGGCTACACCTTC. Protein sequence: CASGDGANYGYTF.

This chain joins TRBV27 and TRBJ1-2; D remains unclear. The CDR3 is made up of 16 amino acids. Looked up from germline, CDR1 is MNHEY and CDR2 is SMNVEV (reference sequence). V dropped 5 bases and J dropped 8 bases, with 24 bases sitting between them. CDR3 DNA sequence: TGTGCCAGCAGTCCGCAACACGACCGCGATTCAGGCGGCTACACCTTC. Protein product: CASSPQHDRDSGGYTF.

This chain connects TRBV6-1 to TRBJ1-5; 7 positions match TRBD1. CDR3 length: 16 amino acids. V lost 2 bases, J lost 9 bases, and 13 bases stayed unmatched. Germline V lookup: CDR1 MNHNS, CDR2 SASEGT. The CDR3 sequence: CASSEPGTDFRWPQHF. Written as DNA, the CDR3 is TGTGCCAGCAGTGAACCCGGGACAGACTTTCGATGGCCCCAGCATTTT.

This rearrangement joins TRBV2 to TRBJ2-1; TRBD2 matches 12 bases. The trim removed 3 bases at V and 0 bases at J, leaving 6 bases unmatched. Germline CDR1 SNHLY, CDR2 FYNNEI. The CDR3 totals 18 residues. The CDR3: CASSDGLAGFSSYNEQFF. The CDR3 DNA reads TGTGCCAGCAGTGACGGACTAGCGGGGTTTAGCTCCTACAATGAGCAGTTCTTC. The complete variable domain, with remaining parts taken from reference TRBV2 and TRBJ2-1, reads EPEVTQTPSHQVTQMGQEVILRCVPISNHLYFYWYRQILGQKVEFLVSFYNNEISEKSEIFDDQFSVERPDGSNFTLKIRSTKLEDSAMYFCASSDGLAGFSSYNEQFFGPGTRLTVL.

This chain connects TRBV5-4 to TRBJ1-1, with 9 nucleotides matching TRBD1. The CDR3 runs to 17 residues. Germline values: CDR1 SGHNT, CDR2 YYREEE (reference sequence). V dropped 3 bases and J dropped 3; count of bases not matched to a gene: 12. The CDR3 reads CASSSVPKQGADTEAFF. Here the CDR3 DNA reads TGTGCCAGCAGCTCGGTCCCTAAACAGGGGGCGGACACTGAAGCTTTCTTT.

The genes are TRBV7-9 and TRBJ1-1; D remains ambiguous. This CDR3 contains 12 residues. Germline V gives CDR1 SEHNR, CDR2 FQNEAQ (reference sequence). Between the trimmed V and J ends, which lost 7 bases and 3 bases, there was a span of 9 bases. In DNA form, the CDR3 reads TGTGCCAGCAAGAGAGTAGACACTGAAGCTTTCTTT. This sequence encodes CASKRVDTEAFF.

The gene calls are TRBV2 and TRBJ1-3; weak D call: TRBD1 (5 bases). The CDR3 has 15 residues. Germline CDR1 is SNHLY and CDR2 is FYNNEI. The V end lost 3 bases, the J end lost 4 bases, and 13 bases lay between the germline ends. The CDR3 DNA is TGTGCCAGCAGTGACCCCGCCAGGGTGGGAAACACCATATATTTT. It specifies CASSDPARVGNTIYF.

The chain has TRBV13 and TRBJ2-1; 8 nucleotides line up with TRBD2. Germline V CDR1 and CDR2: PRHDT, FYEKMQ (reference sequence). The CDR3 runs 16 residues. V dropped 5 bases and J dropped 3; count of bases not matched to a gene: 9. The CDR3, as DNA: TGTGCCAGCAGCCCCAGTACTAGCGGATTCTACAATGAGCAGTTCTTC. Residues: CASSPSTSGFYNEQFF.

The count of this clone is one. Here the CDR3 DNA reads TGTGCCAGCAGCCGCGGCGGGGAGGGTGCGGATACGCAGTATTTT. It codes for CASSRGGEGADTQYF. The gene calls are TRBV13 and TRBJ2-3; TRBD2 matches at 7 bases. The CDR3 loop spans 15 amino acids. In germline, CDR1 is PRHDT, CDR2 FYEKMQ (reference sequence). Trimming cost V 5 bases and J 6 bases; bases outside gene matches: 11.

The chain couples TRBV9 to TRBJ2-1, with 14 bases identical to TRBD2. V lost 4 bases and J lost 8; bases outside the gene matches: 17. CDR1 and CDR2 from the germline V gene are SGDLS and YYNGEE. CDR3 length: 19 amino acids. The CDR3 DNA is TGTGCCAGCAGCACTCCCACCGGGACTAGCGGGAGATTGGGCGATGAGCAGTTCTTC. Translating it yields CASSTPTGTSGRLGDEQFF.

The CDR3, as DNA: TGTGCCAGCAGTTTTCTTCCTTCCCGACAGGGACACTATGGCTACACCTTC. Translation gives CASSFLPSRQGHYGYTF. The rearrangement uses TRBV27 and TRBJ1-2, with 7 bases lining up with TRBD1. CDR1 and CDR2 from the germline V gene are MNHEY and SMNVEV (reference sequence). Trimming at V came to 3 bases and at J to 3 bases, leaving 13 bases not matched to a gene. This CDR3 comprises 17 residues.

The chain uses TRBV9 and TRBJ2-2; 7 bases agree with TRBD2. The CDR3 has 14 amino acids. V dropped 7 bases and J dropped 5; count of bases not matched to a gene: 8. Germline V CDR1 and CDR2: SGDLS, YYNGEE. CDR3 nucleotide sequence: TGTGCCAGCGGTGGTCACGGGGGGACCGGGGAGCTGTTTTTT. Translation gives CASGGHGGTGELFF.

The V gene is TRBV5-4, the J gene TRBJ1-2; D gene ambiguous. The CDR3 is 14 amino acids. Germline values: CDR1 SGHNT, CDR2 YYREEE (reference sequence). V was clipped by 4 bases and J by 0 bases, with 10 bases between them. This CDR3 reads CASSHDPPNYGYTF. In nucleotides, the CDR3 is TGTGCCAGCAGCCACGACCCACCTAACTATGGCTACACCTTC.

The V gene is TRBV19, the J gene TRBJ2-1; TRBD1 agrees at 9 bases. V gave up 11 bases and J gave up 8 bases; unmatched junction bases: 16. Germline V lookup: CDR1 LNHDA, CDR2 SQIVND (reference sequence). This CDR3 spans 15 amino acids. The CDR3 nucleotides read TGTGCCTCCTCGACAGGGGGTGGTTTTCTCGATGAGCAGTTCTTC. This encodes CASSTGGGFLDEQFF.

The chain combines TRBV6-6 with TRBJ2-3; D ambiguous. The CDR3 has 15 amino acids. Per germline, CDR1 MNHNY and CDR2 SVGAGI (reference sequence). The germline V and J ends were trimmed by 5 bases and 0 bases, with 12 bases remaining between them. CDR3 amino acids: CASSLSRASTDTQYF. The CDR3 region has the DNA TGTGCCAGCAGTCTTTCCAGAGCTAGCACAGATACGCAGTATTTT.

This clone showed up just once. V and J are TRBV7-9 and TRBJ2-1, with 9 bases fitting TRBD1. V lost 2 bases to trimming and J lost 0 bases; unmatched junction nucleotides: 11. The CDR3 is made up of 19 amino acids. The germline gives CDR1 SEHNR, CDR2 FQNEAQ (reference sequence). The CDR3 sequence is CASSLRGDRVGHSYNEQFF. CDR3 nucleotide sequence: TGTGCCAGCAGCTTAAGGGGGGACAGGGTGGGACACTCCTACAATGAGCAGTTCTTC.

This clone was seen only once. V usage is TRBV28 and J usage is TRBJ2-5, with 10 positions matching TRBD1. V lost 5 bases, J lost 5 bases, and 11 bases stayed unmatched. In germline, CDR1 is MDHEN, CDR2 SYDVKM. The CDR3 spans 16 residues. The CDR3 protein is CASSTSGQGFSETQYF. DNA for the CDR3: TGTGCCAGCAGTACCTCGGGACAGGGGTTTTCGGAGACCCAGTACTTC.

This clone has just one count. This rearrangement joins TRBV13 to TRBJ1-2; D is possibly TRBD1 (6 bases). This CDR3 has 15 amino acids. Germline V lookup: CDR1 PRHDT, CDR2 FYEKMQ (reference sequence). Trimming took 5 bases from V and 3 from J, leaving 16 bases between them. CDR3 residues: CASSPRGGLDYGYTF. Here the CDR3 DNA reads TGTGCCAGCAGCCCTAGGGGGGGTTTGGACTATGGCTACACCTTC.

The chain recombines TRBV5-1 with TRBJ1-4; no firm D call. This CDR3 is 16 amino acids long. The germline CDR1 and CDR2 sequences are SGHRS and YFSETQ. Trimming pared 1 base from V and 8 bases from J, leaving 18 bases between. The CDR3, as DNA: TGCGCCAGCAGCTTGCTCAGATATAATGGAGGGGAAAAACTGTTTTTT. Translating it yields CASSLLRYNGGEKLFF.

This clone was counted a single time. The genes are TRBV6-1 and TRBJ1-1; D uncertain. The CDR3 is 15 residues long. The V end was cut by 4 bases, the J end by 8 bases, with 20 bases between. Per germline, CDR1 MNHNS and CDR2 SASEGT. CDR3 nucleotides: TGTGCCAGCAGTGGGCCCGGGAGAACGCGGCCGGAAGCTTTCTTT. Translating it yields CASSGPGRTRPEAFF.

The chain carries TRBV4-2 and TRBJ2-7; D unclear. This CDR3 has 15 residues. V was clipped by 0 bases and J by 3 bases, with 12 bases between them. Germline CDR1 LGHNA, CDR2 YNFKEQ. The CDR3, as DNA: TGTGCCAGCAGCCAAGACCAGCCCTGGCACTACGAGCAGTACTTC. Protein sequence: CASSQDQPWHYEQYF.